The clone carrying this TCR beta chain was found a few times. Its specificity is unknown. The data originate from a study of beta chain features in type 1 diabetes. The study reverse transcribed the entire isolated RNA, so it sequenced expressed TCRB transcripts. Assay: immunoSEQ multiplex PCR; the TCRdb copy retains only in-frame clones and omits some. The table records 350,000 to 450,000 clones, over 10% of them present only once. Study conclusions and caveats: Type 1 diabetes patients had TCRB CDR3s that were shorter (moderately but significantly so) in all four CD4+ subsets.

This CDR3 is built from 14 residues. Between the trimmed V and J ends, which lost 0 bases and 9 bases, there was a span of 12 bases. Germline V gives CDR1 LGHNA, CDR2 YSLEER. The chain couples TRBV4-3 to TRBJ2-1, with unresolved D. Input material: naive CD4+ T cells from blood. This TCR was recovered from a woman aged 18-29 years with type 1 diabetes. The CDR3 coding sequence is TGCGCCAGCAGCCAAGAGAGATCCCAGGTTGAGCAGTTCTTC. Its translation is CASSQERSQVEQFF.